A single T cell receptor (beta chain) is shown here with its context. This clonotype was found many times. It has no known antigen specificity. No much larger clonotype is one base removed from it; base qualities were not supplied. The sample is drawn from a study of molecular identifiers for immune sequencing clone quantification (dated by TCRdb to the late 2010s). A note on the overall study: For a replicate experiment, RNA from around 20,000 or 100,000 naive CD8 T cells was divided into five aliquots, and four of the five aliquots were sequenced. The study was a methods study using CD8 T cells to benchmark molecular-identifier clustering-based TCR repertoire sequencing (MIDCIRS) and TCR RNA copy counting. Broader findings and caveats from the paper: The naive libraries included spiked-in Jurkat TCR RNA (10 copies' worth), and this Jurkat TCR RNA is not part of the donor repertoire. Highly expanded clone sizes could be underestimated if identical TCR molecules share a barcode. Modeling estimated about 2.8 recovered TCR RNA copies per cell, compared with about ten by digital PCR, which implies about 30% capture efficiency. Spiked-in Jurkat TCR RNA equal to a single cell's worth was reported to be detectable even within 1,200,000 naive CD8 T cells. In CMV-specific effector cells, clones with more than 20 RNA copies accounted for over 97% of molecules, whereas in naive cells such clones accounted for under 1%. When barcode sub-clustering was not used, chimeric consensus sequences inflated TCR diversity, with chimeras reaching as high as 47%.

Libraries of naive CD8 T cells were built from anywhere between about 20,000 and 1,000,000 sorted cells, with 10%, 30% or 50% of the purified RNA used. Naive CD8 T cells were FACS-sorted as CD8+CD4-CCR7+CD45RA+ on a BD FACSAria II into RLT Plus buffer. Detection sensitivity was tested by spiking Jurkat RNA equal to 9 to 10 TCR copies' worth into samples containing 20,000-1,000,000 naive CD8 T cells. Enrichment of CD8 T cells was performed with RosetteSep CD8+ T Cell Enrichment Cocktail and Ficoll-Paque, after which ACK red cell lysis was carried out. Measured from the cysteine to the phenylalanine, the CDR3 is 16 residues long. The DNA shown is the 48-base CDR3, in frame from base 1. The germline V gene (reference sequence) gives CDR1 as SGHNT and CDR2 as YYREEE. The junction shows trimming of 3 bases on V and 1 base on J, plus 15 bases between the germline ends. Library generation was performed with PCR. Sequenced using a NextSeq 500. Bulk TCR libraries were made following a previously described method, with the TCR primers given in Table S5. Purification of total RNA was performed with the Qiagen AllPrep DNA/RNA kit. Reads from multiple sequencing runs of the same library were pooled before analysis. For the original study's pipeline: Reads were retained only if an exact TCR constant sequence was present, and the retained reads were trimmed to 150 nt and grouped according to their 12-nt molecular barcodes. Reads inside each barcode group were sub-clustered using a 15% Levenshtein threshold, and a quality-weighted consensus sequence was constructed for each RNA molecule. Non-functional sequences were filtered out, along with any lower-count sequence sitting one edit away from another sequence. Barcode sub-clusters with fewer than 20% of the maximum read count were removed, based on fitting two negative binomial distributions. Clones were called with MiXCR by TCRdb after fastp trimmed the public reads at Q25, and only in-frame beta chains were retained. When rows share a CDR3 protein, they turn into one entry using the most common DNA and genes. The V and J calls were not made by the authors but by TCRdb's processing. In this sample the table shows more than 450,000 distinct CDR3 sequences, roughly 25% of which occur a single time. The ten biggest clones cover just over 0.75% of the sample.

The origin of this receptor is a human donor in good health. Some libraries in this study had Jurkat cell RNA spiked in. The chain is encoded by TRBV5-4 joined to TRBJ2-3, with a tentative D gene TRBD1 over 5 matching bases. Sequencing was carried out using naive CD8+ T cells from blood, with Jurkat cell RNA spiked in. Read against the paper, the sample's cell subset or site label means: FACS-sorted CD8+CD4-CCR7+CD45RA+ naive T cells. The bases read TGTGCCAGCAGCTCATGGGGCCAGGCCCGCACAGATACGCAGTATTTT. Its protein is CASSSWGQARTDTQYF.